Listed here are 29 T cell receptor beta chains from one sample, sequenced in a study of OX40 agonist ivuxolimab in advanced cancers. TCRdb's copy holds only in-frame clones and misses some; the assay was immunoSEQ multiplex PCR. The repertoire includes around 50,000 clones, 87% of them detected once, and approximately 2% sits in the top ten. This material consisted of CD4+ or CD8+ T cells sorted from blood, taken in a trial of the OX40 agonist ivuxolimab. Every receptor here comes from an adult with an advanced solid tumor such as melanoma, head and neck, liver or kidney cancer.

The CDR3 nucleotides are TGTGCCAGCAGTCTAAATCGACAGGGCGCCGAGCAGTACTTC. It codes for CASSLNRQGAEQYF. The V and J genes are TRBV6-1 and TRBJ2-7; 7 positions match TRBD1. V shed 5 bases and J 6 bases; nucleotides not matched to a gene: 10. Germline assignment: CDR1 MNHNS and CDR2 SASEGT. The CDR3 is made up of 14 amino acids.

DNA for the CDR3: TGTGCCAGCAGTTTAAGACAGGGATATCAGCCCCAGCATTTT. Encoded protein: CASSLRQGYQPQHF. The chain is built from TRBV28 and TRBJ1-5; 7 bases agree with TRBD1. CDR1 and CDR2 (germline): MDHEN, SYDVKM. The CDR3 is 14 amino acids. The V and J ends lost 2 bases and 5 bases, in that order; junction bases with no gene match: 3.

The J gene is TRBJ2-3, the V gene TRBV5-1; possible D gene TRBD1, 6 bases. The V and J ends lost 0 bases and 5 bases respectively, with 10 bases between them. Germline CDR1 and CDR2: SGHRS and YFSETQ. The CDR3 length is 14 residues. The CDR3 reads CASSLAGEVDTQYF. CDR3 bases: TGCGCCAGCAGCTTGGCAGGGGAAGTAGATACGCAGTATTTT.

This chain uses TRBV5-1 with TRBJ1-1; 7 nucleotides line up with TRBD1. Looked up from germline, CDR1 is SGHRS and CDR2 is YFSETQ. With V trimmed by 3 bases and J by 10 bases, 27 bases remained unmatched. The CDR3 loop spans 19 amino acids. CDR3 in DNA: TGCGCCAGCAGCTACTCAACCCAAAAGGGGGCGACGGTCGGAATGGGAGCTTTCTTT. It codes for CASSYSTQKGATVGMGAFF.

V usage is TRBV5-6 and J usage is TRBJ2-5, with D possibly being TRBD2 (5 bases). With 4 bases removed from V and 2 bases from J, the gap between germline ends came to 18 bases. The CDR3 runs 16 residues. The germline V gene has CDR1 SGHDT and CDR2 YYEEEE. In nucleotides, the CDR3 is TGTGCCAGCAGCCCGCTTGGGAGCGCGAAACAAGAGACCCAGTACTTC. Amino acid sequence: CASSPLGSAKQETQYF.

The chain has TRBV7-2 and TRBJ2-2; unclear D gene. With 7 bases removed from V and 7 bases from J, the gap between germline ends came to 16 bases. Germline-derived CDR1 and CDR2 are SGHTA and FQGNSA. This CDR3 comprises 14 residues. The DNA for the CDR3 is TGTGCCAGCACTCCTCCGAGGTTAGGCGGGGAGCTGTTTTTT. This sequence encodes CASTPPRLGGELFF.

The chain joins TRBV11-2 to TRBJ2-2; 8 nucleotides align to TRBD2. The germline CDR1 and CDR2 sequences are SGHAT and FQNNGV. The CDR3 is 17 residues long. V gave up 5 bases and J gave up 2 bases; unmatched junction bases: 10. CDR3 protein: CASSPPRAGGNTGELFF. CDR3 DNA sequence: TGTGCCAGCAGCCCTCCACGGGCGGGGGGTAACACCGGGGAGCTGTTTTTT.

The rearrangement uses TRBV30 and TRBJ2-1; the match to TRBD2 covers 10 bases. CDR3 length: 16 residues. Trimming cost V 4 bases and J 6 bases; bases outside gene matches: 12. The germline CDR1 and CDR2 sequences are GTSNPN and SVGIG (reference sequence). In DNA form, the CDR3 reads TGTGCCTGGAAAAAGGCTAGCGGGAGTCTAGTCAATGAGCAGTTCTTC. This sequence encodes CAWKKASGSLVNEQFF. The full variable domain, completed using reference TRBV30 and TRBJ2-1, is SQTIHQWPATLVQPVGSPLSLECTVEGTSNPNLYWYRQAAGRGLQLLFYSVGIGQISSEVPQNLSASRPQDRQFILSSKKLLLSDSGFYLCAWKKASGSLVNEQFFGPGTRLTVL.

The chain recombines TRBV7-9 with TRBJ2-7; 9 bases are shared with TRBD1. V dropped 4 bases and J dropped 7; count of bases not matched to a gene: 14. The CDR3 loop spans 16 amino acids. Germline V gene data show CDR1 as SEHNR and CDR2 as FQNEAQ (reference sequence). The CDR3 DNA follows: TGTGCCAGCAGCTCAACCCTGGGACAGGGCACGGGGGAGCAGTACTTC. Protein: CASSSTLGQGTGEQYF.

The chain uses TRBV2 and TRBJ1-2; D is perhaps TRBD1 (5 bases). The CDR3 is 11 residues long. Germline V gives CDR1 SNHLY, CDR2 FYNNEI. V was shortened by 4 bases and J by 8 bases, with 8 bases between the two germline ends. The CDR3 nucleotides are TGTGCCAGCAGTGCTTGGGGGGGCTACACCTTC. Encoded protein: CASSAWGGYTF.

The V call is TRBV4-2, the J call TRBJ1-5; D possibly corresponds to TRBD1 (5 bases). Germline-derived CDR1 and CDR2 are LGHNA and YNFKEQ. The CDR3 loop spans 16 amino acids. V lost 1 base and J lost 3, with 13 bases in between. CDR3 region: CASSQGLLGLNQPQHF. In DNA, the CDR3 is TGTGCCAGCAGCCAAGGTCTTTTGGGGCTCAATCAGCCCCAGCATTTT.

The rearrangement links TRBV7-2 to TRBJ2-3; maybe TRBD1 (6 bases). Between the trimmed V and J ends, which lost 5 bases and 4 bases, there was a span of 16 bases. The CDR3 has 15 amino acids. Germline V gene lookup returns CDR1 SGHTA and CDR2 FQGNSA. The DNA for the CDR3 is TGTGCCAGCAGCCCAAACAGGGCAGGAGCAGATACGCAGTATTTT. Translation: CASSPNRAGADTQYF.

The chain carries TRBV7-8 and TRBJ2-6, with unresolved D. Germline assignment: CDR1 SGHVS and CDR2 FQNEAQ. The CDR3 has 16 amino acids. Trimming left V 5 bases short and J 6 bases short, with 17 bases between. The CDR3 nucleotides are TGTGCCAGCAGCCCCCGGATCGACGTTGAGGCCAACGTCCTGACTTTC. Amino acid sequence: CASSPRIDVEANVLTF.

The chain uses TRBV28 and TRBJ1-2; 12 nucleotides agree with TRBD1. Per the germline V gene, CDR1 is MDHEN and CDR2 is SYDVKM. CDR3 length equals 14 residues. Trimming took 4 bases from V and 7 from J; bases not matched to a gene: 4. The CDR3 region is CASSSGQGAGGYTF. The CDR3 coding sequence is TGTGCCAGCAGTTCGGGACAGGGGGCAGGTGGCTACACCTTC.

The J gene is TRBJ2-5, the V gene TRBV7-9, with D maybe TRBD2 (5 bases). Germline V gene sequence: CDR1 SEHNR, CDR2 FQNEAQ (reference sequence). Trimming shortened V by 3 bases and J by 4 bases, and 12 bases separated the two germline ends. This CDR3 is 14 amino acids long. CDR3 in DNA: TGTGCCAGCAGCTTGGGGAGTGGGGTAGAGACCCAGTACTTC. It yields the protein CASSLGSGVETQYF.

The rearrangement joins TRBV11-2 to TRBJ2-2; D is ambiguous. This CDR3 contains 15 residues. CDR1 SGHAT and CDR2 FQNNGV come from the germline V gene. V gave up 5 bases and J gave up 1 base, with 11 bases separating them. The CDR3: CASSIRPRNTGELFF. CDR3 sequence (DNA): TGTGCCAGCAGCATCAGACCCAGGAACACCGGGGAGCTGTTTTTT.

The genes are TRBV4-1 and TRBJ1-4; D might be TRBD1 (5 bases). Trimming removed 0 bases at V and 8 bases at J, with 16 bases between. CDR3 length: 16 residues. Germline CDR1 and CDR2: MGHRA and YSYEKL. For the CDR3, the DNA is TGCGCCAGCAGCCAAGACCAAGGAGGGGAAAGGGAAAAACTGTTTTTT. Protein: CASSQDQGGEREKLFF.

V is TRBV21-1 and J is TRBJ1-5. TRBV21-1 is marked as a pseudogene. This CDR3 is 17 amino acids long. This CDR3 reads CASSPEGAGVSNQPQHF. The DNA for the CDR3 is TGTGCCAGCAGCCCCGAGGGGGCGGGGGTGAGCAATCAGCCCCAGCATTTT.

The V and J genes are TRBV4-3 and TRBJ1-2; weak D call: TRBD1 (5 bases). The germline V and J ends were trimmed by 5 bases and 4 bases, with 17 bases remaining between them. In germline, CDR1 is LGHNA, CDR2 YSLEER. CDR3 length: 15 residues. CDR3 sequence: CASSKGPGGSYGYTF. The CDR3 DNA follows: TGCGCCAGCAGCAAAGGACCTGGGGGGAGCTATGGCTACACCTTC.

This clone was seen only once. The chain joins TRBV19 to TRBJ1-5; D possibly corresponds to TRBD1 (6 bases). V shed 3 bases and J shed 6 bases, with 12 bases lying between them. CDR3 length: 14 amino acids. CDR1 and CDR2 (germline): LNHDA, SQIVND (reference sequence). The CDR3: CASSIEFRGQPQHF. The CDR3 DNA follows: TGTGCCAGTAGTATTGAATTCAGGGGTCAGCCCCAGCATTTT. Full variable domain (outside the CDR3, taken from reference TRBV19 and TRBJ1-5): DGGITQSPKYLFRKEGQNVTLSCEQNLNHDAMYWYRQDPGQGLRLIYYSQIVNDFQKGDIAEGYSVSREKKESFPLTVTSAQKNPTAFYLCASSIEFRGQPQHFGDGTRLSIL.

The chain recombines TRBV7-2 with TRBJ2-2; TRBD2 might be the D (6 bases). Germline V gives CDR1 SGHTA, CDR2 FQGNSA. This CDR3 contains 15 residues. Trimming removed 2 bases at V and 3 bases at J, with 10 bases between. The CDR3 region is CASSLSGADTGELFF. The CDR3 bases are TGTGCCAGCAGCTTATCGGGAGCGGACACCGGGGAGCTGTTTTTT. The whole variable domain, filled in from reference TRBV7-2 and TRBJ2-2, reads GAGVSQSPSNKVTEKGKDVELRCDPISGHTALYWYRQSLGQGLEFLIYFQGNSAPDKSGLPSDRFSAERTGGSVSTLTIQRTQQEDSAVYLCASSLSGADTGELFFGEGSRLTVL.

This chain connects TRBV28 to TRBJ1-6; D not resolved. The germline V gene encodes CDR1 MDHEN and CDR2 SYDVKM. The CDR3 covers 15 residues. V was trimmed by 7 bases and J by 4 bases, leaving 14 bases between them. The CDR3 bases are TGTGCCAGCAAGCCGGGGAGGTTATATAATTCACCCCTCCACTTT. Translation: CASKPGRLYNSPLHF.

The rearrangement uses TRBV11-3 and TRBJ2-2; tentatively, D is TRBD2 (6 bases). Between the trimmed V and J ends, which lost 1 base and 6 bases, there was a span of 6 bases. CDR1 is SGHNT and CDR2 is YENEEA in the germline V gene. The length of the CDR3 is 13 residues. CDR3 sequence reads: CASSLGGAGELFF. CDR3 sequence (DNA): TGTGCCAGCAGCTTAGGGGGGGCCGGGGAGCTGTTTTTT.

V is TRBV7-9 and J is TRBJ2-3; perhaps TRBD2 as D (6 bases). Trimming pared 1 base from V and 10 bases from J, leaving 12 bases between. The CDR3 loop spans 13 amino acids. The germline CDR1 and CDR2 sequences are SEHNR and FQNEAQ (reference sequence). DNA for the CDR3: TGTGCCAGCAGCTTAGGGGAGGCCGTGCCGCAGTATTTT. The encoded protein is CASSLGEAVPQYF.

The chain employs TRBV4-1 and TRBJ2-5, with 13 bases lining up with TRBD2. The CDR3 is 17 amino acids. V lost 1 base to trimming and J lost 5 bases; unmatched junction nucleotides: 7. Germline V gene sequence: CDR1 MGHRA, CDR2 YSYEKL. CDR3 sequence: CASSQGGTSGAGETQYF. CDR3 coding DNA: TGCGCCAGCAGCCAAGGAGGGACTAGCGGGGCGGGGGAGACCCAGTACTTC.

The rearrangement uses TRBV7-8 and TRBJ2-1, with 7 bases that match TRBD1. Germline-derived CDR1 and CDR2 are SGHVS and FQNEAQ. J lost 14 bases, V lost 7 bases, and 35 bases had no gene match. The CDR3 runs to 20 residues. This CDR3 reads CASTFLRDREDPFNGKGKFF. CDR3 nucleotide sequence: TGTGCCAGCACTTTCCTCCGGGACAGAGAGGACCCTTTCAATGGAAAAGGAAAGTTCTTC.

The gene calls are TRBV29-1 and TRBJ2-1, with 9 positions matching TRBD1. The V gene end was trimmed by 4 bases and the J gene end by 7 bases; junction bases not matched to a gene: 14. Germline V gives CDR1 SQVTM, CDR2 ANQGSEA. The CDR3 has 16 amino acids. The CDR3 DNA follows: TGCAGCGTTGCCCACCTCCCCGGGACAGGGACTAATGAGCAGTTCTTC. The encoded protein is CSVAHLPGTGTNEQFF.

As for this clone: The junction does not match germline at one end; this may be a read error. The same CDR3 is also encoded by other DNA sequences in this sample. The chain joins TRBV15 to TRBJ2-7; D remains ambiguous. The CDR3 extends over 14 amino acids. Germline assignment: CDR1 LNHNV and CDR2 YYDKDF (reference sequence). CDR3 sequence reads: CATSREPGSYEQYF. In DNA, the CDR3 is TGCGCCACCAGCAGAGAACCGGGTAGCTACGAGCAGTACTTC.

The chain employs TRBV5-1 and TRBJ2-1, with TRBD2 matching 9 bases. Germline V gene sequence: CDR1 SGHRS, CDR2 YFSETQ. Trimming removed 2 bases from V and 7 bases from J; junction bases left unmatched: 7. This CDR3 has 15 amino acids. In nucleotides, the CDR3 is TGCGCCAGCAGCTTTAGCGGGAGTACGGGGAATGAGCAGTTCTTC. Its protein is CASSFSGSTGNEQFF. The variable domain in full, completed from reference TRBV5-1 and TRBJ2-1, reads KAGVTQTPRYLIKTRGQQVTLSCSPISGHRSVSWYQQTPGQGLQFLFEYFSETQRNKGNFPGRFSGRQFSNSRSEMNVSTLELGDSALYLCASSFSGSTGNEQFFGPGTRLTVL.